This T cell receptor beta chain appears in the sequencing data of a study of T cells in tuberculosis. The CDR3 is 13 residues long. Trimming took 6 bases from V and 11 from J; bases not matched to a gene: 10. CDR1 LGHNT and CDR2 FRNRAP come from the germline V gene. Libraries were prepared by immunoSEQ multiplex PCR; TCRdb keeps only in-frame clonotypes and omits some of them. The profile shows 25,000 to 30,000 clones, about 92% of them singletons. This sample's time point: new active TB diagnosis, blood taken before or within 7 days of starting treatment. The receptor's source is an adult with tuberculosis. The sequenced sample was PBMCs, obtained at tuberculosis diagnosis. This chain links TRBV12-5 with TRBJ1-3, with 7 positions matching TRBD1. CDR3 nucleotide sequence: TGTGCTAGTGGGGGGACAGACCGTTCCCCCATATATTTT. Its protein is CASGGTDRSPIYF.